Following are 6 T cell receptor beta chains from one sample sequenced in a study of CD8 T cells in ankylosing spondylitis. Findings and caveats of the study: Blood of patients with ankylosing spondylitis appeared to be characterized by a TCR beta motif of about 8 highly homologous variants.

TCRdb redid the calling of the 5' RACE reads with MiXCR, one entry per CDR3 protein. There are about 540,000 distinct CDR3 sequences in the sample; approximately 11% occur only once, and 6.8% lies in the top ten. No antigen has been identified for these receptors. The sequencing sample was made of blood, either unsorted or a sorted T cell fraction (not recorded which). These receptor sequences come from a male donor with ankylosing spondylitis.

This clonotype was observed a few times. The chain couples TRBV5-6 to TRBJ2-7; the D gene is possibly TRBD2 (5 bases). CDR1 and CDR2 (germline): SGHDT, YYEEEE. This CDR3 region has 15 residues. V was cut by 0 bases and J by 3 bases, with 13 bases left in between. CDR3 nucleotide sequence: TGTGCCAGCAGCTTGGCCGCACGGGAAGGCTACGAGCAGTACTTC. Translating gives CASSLAAREGYEQYF.

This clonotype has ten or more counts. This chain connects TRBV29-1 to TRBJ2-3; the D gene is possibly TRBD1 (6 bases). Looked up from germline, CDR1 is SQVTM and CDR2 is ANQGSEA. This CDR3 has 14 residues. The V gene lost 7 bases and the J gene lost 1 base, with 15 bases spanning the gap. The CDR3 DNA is TGCAGCGGAGAGAGGACAGCTGGCACAGATACGCAGTATTTT. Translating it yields CSGERTAGTDTQYF.

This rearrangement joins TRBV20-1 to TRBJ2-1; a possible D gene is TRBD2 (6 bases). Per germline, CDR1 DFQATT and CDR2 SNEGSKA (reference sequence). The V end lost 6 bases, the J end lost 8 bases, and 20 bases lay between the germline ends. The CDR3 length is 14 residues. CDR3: CSARVGGVHYEQFF. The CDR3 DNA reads TGCAGTGCCAGGGTGGGCGGGGTACACTATGAGCAGTTCTTC.

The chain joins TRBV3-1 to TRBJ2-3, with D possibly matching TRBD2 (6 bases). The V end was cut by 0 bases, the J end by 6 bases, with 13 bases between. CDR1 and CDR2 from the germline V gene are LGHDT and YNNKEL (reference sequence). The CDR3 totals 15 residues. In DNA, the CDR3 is TGTGCCAGCAGCCAAGACCCGGGAGAAGGGGATACGCAGTATTTT. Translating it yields CASSQDPGEGDTQYF.

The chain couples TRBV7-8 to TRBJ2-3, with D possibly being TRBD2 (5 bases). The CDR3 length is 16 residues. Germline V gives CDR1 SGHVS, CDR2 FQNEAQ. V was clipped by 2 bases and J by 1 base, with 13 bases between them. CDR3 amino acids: CASSLRGTSRTDTQYF. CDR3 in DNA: TGTGCCAGCAGCTTACGGGGTACCAGTCGCACAGATACGCAGTATTTT.

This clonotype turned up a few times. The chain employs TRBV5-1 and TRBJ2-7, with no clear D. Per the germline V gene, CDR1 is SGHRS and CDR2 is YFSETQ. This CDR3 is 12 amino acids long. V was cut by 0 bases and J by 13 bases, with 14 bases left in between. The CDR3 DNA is TGCGCCAGCAGCTTGGTTTCGGACGAGCGTTACTTC. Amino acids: CASSLVSDERYF.